Below are 19 T cell receptor beta chains sequenced from a single sample in a study of blood T cell repertoires in COVID-19. TCRdb keeps only in-frame clones here, not all; method: immunoSEQ multiplex PCR. The sample lists approximately 74,000 clones; approximately 80% were seen once. The specimen was peripheral blood. These receptors all come from a man older than 75 with active or convalescent COVID-19.

In this sample, this clone turned up a few times. The chain is built from TRBV30 and TRBJ2-7, with D maybe TRBD2 (5 bases). The germline V gene encodes CDR1 GTSNPN and CDR2 SVGIG (reference sequence). Trimming took off 0 bases at V and 4 bases at J, with 7 bases between the two ends. The CDR3 spans 12 residues. CDR3 protein: CAWSVLGYEQYF. CDR3 nucleotides: TGTGCCTGGAGTGTACTAGGATACGAGCAGTACTTC. The full variable domain, completed using reference TRBV30 and TRBJ2-7, is SQTIHQWPATLVQPVGSPLSLECTVEGTSNPNLYWYRQAAGRGLQLLFYSVGIGQISSEVPQNLSASRPQDRQFILSSKKLLLSDSGFYLCAWSVLGYEQYFGPGTRLTVT.

CDR3 coding DNA: TGCAGCGTGGGAGACAGGGGGCGGGTAACTGAAGCTTTCTTT. Protein product: CSVGDRGRVTEAFF. The V gene is TRBV29-1, the J gene TRBJ1-1, with 10 bases aligning to TRBD1. Germline V CDR1 and CDR2: SQVTM, ANQGSEA. The CDR3 consists of 14 residues. The V gene end was trimmed by 6 bases and the J gene end by 5 bases; junction bases not matched to a gene: 9.

The chain is built from TRBV9 and TRBJ2-1; TRBD2 aligns across 9 bases. The length of the CDR3 is 15 residues. V trimming: 2 bases; J trimming: 0 bases; junction bases outside the gene matches: 0. Looked up from germline, CDR1 is SGDLS and CDR2 is YYNGEE. Here the CDR3 reads CASSVSGSSYNEQFF. CDR3 coding DNA: TGTGCCAGCAGCGTTAGCGGGAGCTCCTACAATGAGCAGTTCTTC.

The chain is built from TRBV5-8 and TRBJ2-2, with 8 bases matching TRBD1. This CDR3 region has 15 residues. V was pared by 1 base and J by 4 bases, with 3 bases of the junction left unmatched. Germline CDR1 and CDR2: SGHTS and YDEGEE. The CDR3 loop is CASSLRQGFTGELFF. CDR3 in DNA: TGTGCCAGCAGCTTGAGACAGGGGTTCACCGGGGAGCTGTTTTTT.

The V call is TRBV24-1, the J call TRBJ2-2, with 8 bases aligning to TRBD1. CDR3 length equals 15 residues. CDR1 and CDR2 (germline): KGHDR, SFDVKD. V lost 3 bases and J lost 6; bases outside the gene matches: 5. CDR3 protein: CATSDPTGAAGELFF. CDR3 sequence (DNA): TGTGCCACCAGTGATCCGACAGGGGCAGCCGGGGAGCTGTTTTTT.

The V and J genes are TRBV14 and TRBJ2-3; D possibly corresponds to TRBD1 (5 bases). This CDR3 contains 16 residues. The V end was cut by 1 base, the J end by 3 bases, with 14 bases between. Germline CDR1 and CDR2: SGHDN and FVKESK. The CDR3 is CASSQATGKRTDTQYF. For the CDR3, the DNA is TGTGCCAGCAGCCAAGCAACAGGAAAAAGAACAGATACGCAGTATTTT. The whole variable domain, filled in from reference TRBV14 and TRBJ2-3, reads EAGVTQFPSHSVIEKGQTVTLRCDPISGHDNLYWYRRVMGKEIKFLLHFVKESKQDESGMPNNRFLAERTGGTYSTLKVQPAELEDSGVYFCASSQATGKRTDTQYFGPGTRLTVL.

J is TRBJ1-3 and V is TRBV6-5; D might be TRBD1 (6 bases). Looked up from germline, CDR1 is MNHEY and CDR2 is SVGAGI. Deletions cut 5 bases from V and 1 base from J, with 12 bases between. This CDR3 is built from 15 residues. Here the CDR3 DNA reads TGTGCCAGCAGTACAAAACAGGGTTCTGGAAACACCATATATTTT. As protein: CASSTKQGSGNTIYF.

A single count supports this clone. The genes are TRBV6-2 or TRBV6-3 and TRBJ2-1; D perhaps matches TRBD1 (5 bases). The V gene lost 4 bases and the J gene lost 3 bases, with 13 bases spanning the gap. The CDR3 consists of 15 residues. The germline V gene encodes CDR1 MNHEY and CDR2 SVGEGT. CDR3 in amino acids: CASSFLVGLYNEQFF. For the CDR3, the DNA is TGTGCCAGCAGTTTCCTAGTGGGGCTCTACAATGAGCAGTTCTTC.

This clone was observed once. The V and J genes are TRBV7-2 and TRBJ2-7; 9 bases agree with TRBD1. Germline assignment: CDR1 SGHTA and CDR2 FQGNSA. The CDR3 has 17 amino acids. The V and J ends lost 5 bases and 2 bases, in that order; junction bases with no gene match: 13. The CDR3: CASSENPGQGRPYEQYF. In nucleotides, the CDR3 is TGTGCCAGCAGCGAGAACCCGGGACAGGGAAGGCCCTACGAGCAGTACTTC.

The rearrangement links TRBV2 to TRBJ2-7; TRBD1 agrees at 9 bases. The junction had 11 bases not matched to a gene; V was cut back by 5 bases and J by 0 bases. CDR3 length: 17 amino acids. The germline V gene has CDR1 SNHLY and CDR2 FYNNEI. In nucleotides, the CDR3 is TGTGCCAGCAGTATCGTGGACAGGGGACGGAGCTCCTACGAGCAGTACTTC. Translated, it gives CASSIVDRGRSSYEQYF.

The J gene is TRBJ1-1, the V gene TRBV5-6; the D gene is possibly TRBD1 (6 bases). The CDR3 has 13 amino acids. Germline V lookup: CDR1 SGHDT, CDR2 YYEEEE. V shed 4 bases and J shed 3 bases, with 10 bases lying between them. In nucleotides, the CDR3 is TGTGCCAGCAGCAAAACAGGGTACACTGAAGCTTTCTTT. Protein product: CASSKTGYTEAFF. The full variable domain, rest sourced from reference TRBV5-6 and TRBJ1-1, is DAGVTQSPTHLIKTRGQQVTLRCSPKSGHDTVSWYQQALGQGPQFIFQYYEEEERQRGNFPDRFSGHQFPNYSSELNVNALLLGDSALYLCASSKTGYTEAFFGQGTRLTVV.

This clone was observed once. The chain joins TRBV10-3 to TRBJ1-4; TRBD1 might be the D (5 bases). Trimming left V 0 bases short and J 8 bases short, with 10 bases between. The CDR3 runs 14 residues. Germline V gene sequence: CDR1 ENHRY, CDR2 SYGVKD. CDR3 bases: TGTGCCATCAGTGAGTCTAGGGGAGGAGAAAAACTGTTTTTT. It yields the protein CAISESRGGEKLFF.

V gene TRBV27 combines with J gene TRBJ1-4; 10 bases fit TRBD1. The V and J ends lost 5 bases and 0 bases, in that order; junction bases with no gene match: 9. The germline V gene has CDR1 MNHEY and CDR2 SMNVEV (reference sequence). The CDR3 totals 18 residues. The CDR3 nucleotides read TGTGCCAGCAGTCCCCGGACAGGGGGAGGAACAACTAATGAAAAACTGTTTTTT. Translated: CASSPRTGGGTTNEKLFF.

This sequence joins TRBV6-5 and TRBJ2-7, with D unresolved. The CDR3 loop spans 12 amino acids. Trimming removed 8 bases from V and 4 bases from J, with 12 bases in between. CDR1 and CDR2 (germline): MNHEY, SVGAGI. Written as DNA, the CDR3 is TGTGCCAGCCTCAGGCCGCCATACGAGCAGTACTTC. This codes for CASLRPPYEQYF.

The sample holds one count of this clone. The J gene is TRBJ2-3, the V gene TRBV5-5, with D possibly being TRBD1 (6 bases). V was pared by 1 base and J by 0 bases, with 6 bases between. The CDR3 is 14 amino acids. Germline loops: CDR1 SGHKS, CDR2 YYEKEE (reference sequence). The chain's CDR3 is CASSLQGSTDTQYF. The CDR3 DNA is TGTGCCAGCAGCTTGCAGGGGAGCACAGATACGCAGTATTTT.

The chain carries TRBV10-3 and TRBJ1-1, with a weak D call TRBD1 (5 bases). The V gene lost 6 bases and the J gene lost 1 base, with 9 bases spanning the gap. The CDR3 contains 13 residues. Germline V gives CDR1 ENHRY, CDR2 SYGVKD. The DNA of the CDR3 is TGTGCCATCAGCGACAGACCGAACACTGAAGCTTTCTTT. Its translation: CAISDRPNTEAFF.

CDR3 in amino acids: CASSRASTEAFF. The CDR3 coding sequence is TGTGCCAGCTCACGGGCCAGCACTGAAGCTTTCTTT. The chain couples TRBV18 to TRBJ1-1; D unresolved. V was pared by 4 bases and J by 4 bases, with 7 bases between. From germline, CDR1 is KGHSH and CDR2 LQKENI. The CDR3 runs 12 residues.

This clone appeared a single time. The rearrangement links TRBV11-3 to TRBJ2-1; 10 nucleotides align to TRBD2. Germline V gene lookup returns CDR1 SGHNT and CDR2 YENEEA. This CDR3 has 14 residues. With 4 bases clipped from V and 9 bases from J, the junction kept 6 bases outside the gene matches. CDR3 region: CASSSTGTSVEQFF. The CDR3 DNA reads TGTGCCAGCAGCTCGACCGGGACTAGCGTTGAGCAGTTCTTC.

Only one count was recorded for this clone. The chain uses TRBV2 and TRBJ1-5, with unresolved D. Per the germline V gene, CDR1 is SNHLY and CDR2 is FYNNEI. Trimming removed 8 bases at V and 6 bases at J, with 17 bases between. The CDR3 length is 14 residues. CDR3 bases: TGTGCCAGCCGATTTGAGGCAGGAGGTCAGCCCCAGCATTTT. Its translation is CASRFEAGGQPQHF. The variable domain in full, with the rest retrieved from reference TRBV2 and TRBJ1-5, is EPEVTQTPSHQVTQMGQEVILRCVPISNHLYFYWYRQILGQKVEFLVSFYNNEISEKSEIFDDQFSVERPDGSNFTLKIRSTKLEDSAMYFCASRFEAGGQPQHFGDGTRLSIL.